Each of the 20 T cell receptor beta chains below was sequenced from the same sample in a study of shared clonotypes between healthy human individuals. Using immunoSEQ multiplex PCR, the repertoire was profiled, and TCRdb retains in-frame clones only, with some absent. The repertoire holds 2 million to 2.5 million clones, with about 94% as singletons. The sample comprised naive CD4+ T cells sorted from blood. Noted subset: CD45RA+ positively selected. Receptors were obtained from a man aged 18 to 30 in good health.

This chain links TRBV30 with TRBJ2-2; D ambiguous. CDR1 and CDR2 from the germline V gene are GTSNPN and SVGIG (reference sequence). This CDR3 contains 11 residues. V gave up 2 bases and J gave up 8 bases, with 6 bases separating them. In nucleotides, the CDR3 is TGTGCCTGGAGTCAACGAGGGGAGCTGTTTTTT. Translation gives CAWSQRGELFF.

The CDR3 DNA is TGCGCCAGCAGCGGGTTAGCGGGATTTTCGGTAGAGACCCAGTACTTC. It is translated as CASSGLAGFSVETQYF. This chain links TRBV5-1 with TRBJ2-5, with TRBD2 matching 8 bases. Germline trimming cut 4 bases from V and 4 bases from J; bases unmatched to any gene: 12. Germline-derived CDR1 and CDR2 are SGHRS and YFSETQ. This CDR3 comprises 16 residues.

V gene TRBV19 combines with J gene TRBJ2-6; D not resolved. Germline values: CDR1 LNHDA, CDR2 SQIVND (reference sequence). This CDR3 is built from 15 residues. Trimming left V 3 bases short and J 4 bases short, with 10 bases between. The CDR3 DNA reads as TGTGCCAGTAGTATCGATGAGCTAGGGGCCAACGTCCTGACTTTC. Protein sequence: CASSIDELGANVLTF.

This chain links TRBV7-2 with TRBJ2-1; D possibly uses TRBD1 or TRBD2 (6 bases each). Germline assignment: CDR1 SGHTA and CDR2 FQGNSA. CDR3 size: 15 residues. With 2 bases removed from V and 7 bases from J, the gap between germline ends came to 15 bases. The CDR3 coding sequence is TGTGCCAGCAGCTTATTCGTGGGGGGCGGGAATGAGCAGTTCTTC. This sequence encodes CASSLFVGGGNEQFF.

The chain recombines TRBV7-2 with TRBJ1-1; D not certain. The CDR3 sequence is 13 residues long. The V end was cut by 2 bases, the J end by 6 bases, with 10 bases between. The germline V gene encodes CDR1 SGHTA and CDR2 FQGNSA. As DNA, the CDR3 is TGTGCCAGCAGCTTATCCGGCCGTGCTGAAGCTTTCTTT. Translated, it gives CASSLSGRAEAFF.

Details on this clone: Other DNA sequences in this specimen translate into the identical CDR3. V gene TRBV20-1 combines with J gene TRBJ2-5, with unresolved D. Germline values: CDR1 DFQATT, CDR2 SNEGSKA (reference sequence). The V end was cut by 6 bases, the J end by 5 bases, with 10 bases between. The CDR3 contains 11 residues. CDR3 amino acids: CSAYPGETQYF. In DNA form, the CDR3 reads TGCAGTGCGTACCCCGGGGAGACCCAGTACTTC.

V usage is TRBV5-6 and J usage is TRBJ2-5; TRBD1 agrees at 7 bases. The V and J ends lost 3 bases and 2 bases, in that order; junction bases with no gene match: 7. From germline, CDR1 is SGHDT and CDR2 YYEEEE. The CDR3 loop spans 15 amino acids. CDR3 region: CASSSTTGAQETQYF. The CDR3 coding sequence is TGTGCCAGCAGCTCGACCACAGGGGCACAAGAGACCCAGTACTTC.

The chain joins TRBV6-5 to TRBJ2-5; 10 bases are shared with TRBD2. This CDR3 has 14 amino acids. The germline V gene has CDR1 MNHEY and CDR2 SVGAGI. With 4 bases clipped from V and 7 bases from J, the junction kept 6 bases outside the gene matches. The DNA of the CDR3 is TGTGCCAGCAGTTTTCTAGCGGGGGAGGGGACCCAGTACTTC. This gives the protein CASSFLAGEGTQYF.

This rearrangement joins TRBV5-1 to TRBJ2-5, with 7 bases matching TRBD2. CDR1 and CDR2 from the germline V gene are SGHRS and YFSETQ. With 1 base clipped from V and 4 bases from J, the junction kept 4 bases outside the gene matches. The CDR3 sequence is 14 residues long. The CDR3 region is CASSLRGGLETQYF. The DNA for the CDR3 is TGCGCCAGCAGCTTGCGGGGAGGGCTAGAGACCCAGTACTTC.

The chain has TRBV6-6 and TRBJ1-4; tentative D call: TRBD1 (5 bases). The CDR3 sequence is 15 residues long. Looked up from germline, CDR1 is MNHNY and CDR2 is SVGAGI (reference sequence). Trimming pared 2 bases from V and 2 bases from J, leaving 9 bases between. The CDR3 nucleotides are TGTGCCAGCAGTTACCCTCAGGGTACTAATGAAAAACTGTTTTTT. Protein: CASSYPQGTNEKLFF.

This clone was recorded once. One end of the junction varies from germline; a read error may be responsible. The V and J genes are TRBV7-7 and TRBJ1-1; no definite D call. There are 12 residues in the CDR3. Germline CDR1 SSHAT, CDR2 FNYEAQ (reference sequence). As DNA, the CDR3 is TGTGCTAGCAACCACGGGAAGGGAGGAGCTTTCTTT. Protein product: CASNHGKGGAFF. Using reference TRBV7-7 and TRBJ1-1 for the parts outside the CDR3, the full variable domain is GAGVSQSPRYKVTKRGQDVTLRCDPISSHATLYWYQQALGQGPEFLTYFNYEAQPDKSGLPSDRFSAERPEGSISTLTIQRTEQRDSAMYRCASNHGKGGAFFGQGTRLTVV.

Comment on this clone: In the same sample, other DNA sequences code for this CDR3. The CDR3 DNA reads as TGCGCCAGCAGCTTGGCCGGGACAGGACCCTACGAGCAGTACTTC. Its translation is CASSLAGTGPYEQYF. J is TRBJ2-7 and V is TRBV5-1, with 8 bases matching TRBD1. CDR3 length: 15 residues. J was trimmed by 2 bases and V by 0 bases; bases with no gene match: 4. The V gene's germline CDR1 is SGHRS and CDR2 YFSETQ. The full variable domain, with the rest looked up from reference TRBV5-1 and TRBJ2-7, is KAGVTQTPRYLIKTRGQQVTLSCSPISGHRSVSWYQQTPGQGLQFLFEYFSETQRNKGNFPGRFSGRQFSNSRSEMNVSTLELGDSALYLCASSLAGTGPYEQYFGPGTRLTVT.

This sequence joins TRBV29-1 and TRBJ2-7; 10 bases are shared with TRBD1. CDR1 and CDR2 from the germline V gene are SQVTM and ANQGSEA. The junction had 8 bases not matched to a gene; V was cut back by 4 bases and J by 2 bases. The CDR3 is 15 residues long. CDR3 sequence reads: CSVVGPGQGTYEQYF. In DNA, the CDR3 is TGCAGCGTTGTGGGTCCGGGACAGGGGACCTACGAGCAGTACTTC.

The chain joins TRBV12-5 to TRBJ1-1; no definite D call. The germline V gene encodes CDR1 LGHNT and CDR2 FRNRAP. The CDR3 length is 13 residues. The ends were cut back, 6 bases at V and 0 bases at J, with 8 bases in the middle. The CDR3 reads CASGSELNTEAFF. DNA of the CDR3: TGTGCTAGTGGAAGCGAGCTGAACACTGAAGCTTTCTTT.

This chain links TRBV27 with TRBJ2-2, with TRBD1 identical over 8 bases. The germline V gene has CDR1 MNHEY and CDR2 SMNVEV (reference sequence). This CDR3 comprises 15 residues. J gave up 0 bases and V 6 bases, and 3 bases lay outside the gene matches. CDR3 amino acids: CASRWTGSNTGELFF. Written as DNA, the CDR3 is TGTGCCAGCAGATGGACAGGGTCGAACACCGGGGAGCTGTTTTTT.

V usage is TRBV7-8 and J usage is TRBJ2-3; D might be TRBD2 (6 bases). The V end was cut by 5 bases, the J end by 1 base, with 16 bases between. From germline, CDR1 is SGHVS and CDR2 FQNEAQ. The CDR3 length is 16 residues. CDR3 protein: CASSPAGLSRTDTQYF. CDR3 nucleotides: TGTGCCAGCAGCCCCGCGGGGTTATCTCGCACAGATACGCAGTATTTT. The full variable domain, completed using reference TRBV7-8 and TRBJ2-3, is GAGVSQSPRYKVAKRGQDVALRCDPISGHVSLFWYQQALGQGPEFLTYFQNEAQLDKSGLPSDRFFAERPEGSVSTLKIQRTQQEDSAVYLCASSPAGLSRTDTQYFGPGTRLTVL.

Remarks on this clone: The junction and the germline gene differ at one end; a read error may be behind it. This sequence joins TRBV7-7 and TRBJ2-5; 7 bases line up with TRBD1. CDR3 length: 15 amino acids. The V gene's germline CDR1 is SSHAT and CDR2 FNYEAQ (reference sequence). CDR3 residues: CASSRDRGRQETQYF. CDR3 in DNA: TGTGCTAGCAGCCGGGACAGAGGTCGCCAAGAGACCCAGTACTTC.

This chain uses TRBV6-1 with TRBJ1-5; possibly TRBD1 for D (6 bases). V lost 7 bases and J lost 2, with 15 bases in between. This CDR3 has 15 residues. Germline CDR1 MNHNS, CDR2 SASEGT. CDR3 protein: CASISRGGGNQPQHF. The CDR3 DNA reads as TGTGCCAGCATCAGCAGGGGCGGGGGCAATCAGCCCCAGCATTTT.

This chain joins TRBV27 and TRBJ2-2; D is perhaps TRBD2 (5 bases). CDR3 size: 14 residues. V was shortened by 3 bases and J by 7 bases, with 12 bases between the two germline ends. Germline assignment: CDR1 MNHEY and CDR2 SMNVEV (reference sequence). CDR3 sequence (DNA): TGTGCCAGCAGTTTCCAACTAGTCATCGGGGAGCTGTTTTTT. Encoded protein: CASSFQLVIGELFF.

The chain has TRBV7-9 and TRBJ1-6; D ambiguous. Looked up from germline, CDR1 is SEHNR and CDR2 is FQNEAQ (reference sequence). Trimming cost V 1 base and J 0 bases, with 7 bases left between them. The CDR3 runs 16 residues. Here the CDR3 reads CASSLDGSSYNSPLHF. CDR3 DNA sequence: TGTGCCAGCAGCTTAGATGGCAGCTCCTATAATTCACCCCTCCACTTT. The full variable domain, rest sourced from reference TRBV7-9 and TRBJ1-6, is DTGVSQNPRHKITKRGQNVTFRCDPISEHNRLYWYRQTLGQGPEFLTYFQNEAQLEKSRLLSDRFSAERPKGSFSTLEIQRTEQGDSAMYLCASSLDGSSYNSPLHFGNGTRLTVT.